This is a list of T cell receptor beta chains from one sample in a study of cytomegalovirus exposure and HLA in healthy donors. Assay: immunoSEQ multiplex PCR; the TCRdb copy retains only in-frame clones and omits some. The sample records about 200,000 clones, approximately 78% being singletons. Sequences were obtained from PBMCs. The source of these receptors is a woman between 40 and 55 years old in good health and CMV-seronegative. Each CDR3 is given with its conserved first and last residue. Fields, in order: CDR3 protein, J gene, CDR3 length, clone size, V gene. Some rows have no size entry. The others give once, few or many, or a class for an expanded clone.

CDR3: CASSLRTGMNTEAFF; J: TRBJ1-1; length: 15; size: -; V: TRBV7-9
CDR3: CASSQAPSGRSDEQFF; J: TRBJ2-1; length: 16; size: -; V: TRBV4-1
CDR3: CASSIGTSGSYEQYF; J: TRBJ2-7; length: 15; size: -; V: TRBV19
CDR3: CASGLYGYTF; J: TRBJ1-2; length: 10; size: -; V: TRBV28
CDR3: CASSPRDITYEQYF; J: TRBJ2-7; length: 14; size: few; V: TRBV5-1
CDR3: CASSDPRDSYEQYF; J: -; length: 14; size: -; V: TRBV6-1
CDR3: CASSSGQGRETQYF; J: TRBJ2-5; length: 14; size: few; V: TRBV6-5
CDR3: CAWSVPGGGGNQPQHF; J: TRBJ1-5; length: 16; size: once; V: TRBV30
CDR3: CASRVLQDTGELFF; J: TRBJ2-2; length: 14; size: -; V: TRBV9
CDR3: CASSVVSSGTRSADTQYF; J: TRBJ2-3; length: 18; size: -; V: TRBV9
CDR3: CASSKPGQGSQETQYF; J: TRBJ2-5; length: 16; size: -; V: TRBV6-6
CDR3: CASCKDGGGYSEQFF; J: TRBJ2-1; length: 15; size: -; V: TRBV27
CDR3: CASSLGQGAYEQYF; J: TRBJ2-7; length: 14; size: -; V: TRBV19
CDR3: CASSLTAQETQYF; J: TRBJ2-5; length: 13; size: -; V: TRBV11-3
CDR3: CASSLQGNLGEKLFF; J: TRBJ1-4; length: 15; size: few; V: TRBV5-1
CDR3: CASSLGTGVYGYTF; J: TRBJ1-2; length: 14; size: -; V: TRBV11-2
CDR3: CASSPPLREGPDTQYF; J: TRBJ2-3; length: 16; size: few; V: TRBV5-1
CDR3: CASSRWGYRGQVVKPQHF; J: TRBJ1-5; length: 18; size: -; V: TRBV28
CDR3: CASSSPGLAGGIGTQYF; J: TRBJ2-5; length: 17; size: once; V: TRBV7-2
CDR3: CASQLAGGRTGELFF; J: TRBJ2-2; length: 15; size: -; V: TRBV5-1
CDR3: CASSLAGGRMSAEQYF; J: TRBJ2-7; length: 16; size: -; V: TRBV5-1
CDR3: CASSYRGYFNGYTF; J: TRBJ1-2; length: 14; size: -; V: TRBV6-5
CDR3: CASSLGTGGPYEQYF; J: TRBJ2-7; length: 15; size: -; V: TRBV9
CDR3: CASSWRDRRFFPDGGYTF; J: TRBJ1-2; length: 18; size: -; V: TRBV19
CDR3: CASSFGSALDNEQFF; J: TRBJ2-1; length: 15; size: -; V: TRBV7-6
CDR3: CASRKGVSTEAFF; J: TRBJ1-1; length: 13; size: -; V: TRBV19
CDR3: CASSLGPGSQETQYF; J: TRBJ2-5; length: 15; size: -; V: TRBV7-6
CDR3: CASRLDRAQQSYEQYF; J: -; length: 16; size: -; V: TRBV12-2
CDR3: CASSPGAYTEAFF; J: TRBJ1-1; length: 13; size: -; V: TRBV7-9
CDR3: CASSPRQGASAEQYF; J: TRBJ2-7; length: 15; size: -; V: TRBV27
CDR3: CASSRRGLRRGAEQYF; J: TRBJ2-7; length: 16; size: -; V: TRBV21-1
CDR3: CAWALPGYPNTEAFF; J: TRBJ1-1; length: 15; size: -; V: TRBV30
CDR3: CASSVPSGSSYEQYF; J: TRBJ2-7; length: 15; size: -; V: TRBV5-4
CDR3: CASSFRSTAGVHEQYF; J: TRBJ2-7; length: 16; size: -; V: TRBV28
CDR3: CASSTEITYNEQFF; J: TRBJ2-1; length: 14; size: -; V: TRBV27
CDR3: CAWSPFSGVDTQYF; J: TRBJ2-3; length: 14; size: -; V: TRBV30
CDR3: CASSQGGGTDTQYF; J: TRBJ2-3; length: 14; size: -; V: TRBV28
CDR3: CASSGGTSGSYEQYF; J: TRBJ2-7; length: 15; size: -; V: TRBV18
CDR3: CASERQGSVNTEAFF; J: TRBJ1-1; length: 15; size: few; V: TRBV2
CDR3: CASSLTRSSYEQYF; J: TRBJ2-7; length: 14; size: -; V: TRBV28
CDR3: CASSFTGTGAHEQYF; J: TRBJ2-7; length: 15; size: -; V: TRBV7-9
CDR3: CASSPVTSQETQYF; J: TRBJ2-5; length: 14; size: -; V: TRBV18